Listed below are T cell receptor beta chains from one sample, sequenced in a study of T cell repertoires in cytomegalovirus infection. MiXCR, applied by TCRdb to the reads, yields one record per CDR3 protein. Seen here are hundreds of thousands of distinct CDR3 sequences, approximately 31% observed once, and the top ten hold around 13%. Sequencing was performed on PBMCs. The receptors here all came from a human donor in good health (CMV status not recorded). Some clones in this sample may be carry-over from other donors' samples. Each CDR3 is given with its conserved first and last residue. D genes are given only for firm matches. Size values are once, few and many counts, or a class for expanded clones, and some rows have none.

NA,TRBV27,many,TRBJ2-6,TGTGCCAGCAGTTTATCAGTTAGTGGAGCCAACGTCCTGACTTTC,CASSLSVSGANVLTF
NA,TRBV20-1,few,TRBJ1-1,TGCAGTGCTAGAAGGGCCGGGGGCCTCGCCACTGAAGCTTTCTTT,CSARRAGGLATEAFF
NA,TRBV7-3,NA,TRBJ2-1,TGTGCCAGCAGCCCCGAGCAAGGGACGAATGAGCAGTTCTTC,CASSPEQGTNEQFF
TRBD2,TRBV5-4,few,TRBJ2-3,TGTGCCAGCAGCTTCGGACTAGCGGGGGGGCAGGGCACAGATACGCAGTATTTT,CASSFGLAGGQGTDTQYF
TRBD1,TRBV7-2,NA,TRBJ2-1,TGTGCCAGCAGCTTCAGGGGGATTTACAATGAGCAGTTCTTC,CASSFRGIYNEQFF
NA,TRBV12-3/TRBV12-4,few,TRBJ2-6,TGTGCCAGCAGTATCCCGGGACAATTCTCTGGGGCCAACGTCCTGACTTTC,CASSIPGQFSGANVLTF
NA,TRBV7-9,NA,TRBJ2-6,TGTGCCAGCAGCTGTACCTGGACAGAGAGCTCTGGGGCCAACGTCCTGACTTTC,CASSCTWTESSGANVLTF
NA,TRBV7-2,many,TRBJ2-5,TGTGCCAGCAGCTTAGTCGCCAGAGGGTTAGGGACCCAGTACTTC,CASSLVARGLGTQYF
NA,TRBV3-1,few,TRBJ1-5,TGTGCCAGCAGCCAAAACGGGGATCAGCCCCAGCATTTT,CASSQNGDQPQHF
NA,TRBV29-1,NA,TRBJ1-2,TGCAGCGTAAGGGATTCTAACTATGGCTACACCTTC,CSVRDSNYGYTF
TRBD2,TRBV4-1,many,TRBJ2-5,TGCGCCAGCACCCCTACTAGCGGGGGACCACAAGAGACCCAGTACTTC,CASTPTSGGPQETQYF
TRBD2,TRBV5-1,NA,TRBJ2-1,TGCGCCAGCAGCCCGGGACTAGTTGGGGATGAGCAGTTCTTC,CASSPGLVGDEQFF
NA,TRBV7-2,many,TRBJ2-5,TGTGCCAGCAGCTCCACCCGGGGGGCTGAGACCCAGTACTTC,CASSSTRGAETQYF
NA,TRBV7-3,NA,TRBJ2-2,TGTGCCAGCAGCCCCCCTAACCGGCCCGGGGAGCTGTTTTTT,CASSPPNRPGELFF
NA,TRBV20-1,once,TRBJ1-1,TGCAGTGCTAGTACATTGTCGAACACTGAAGCTTTCTTT,CSASTLSNTEAFF
NA,TRBV20-1,NA,TRBJ2-5,TGCAGTGCCTCGAGGGGGAACCAAGAGACCCAGTACTTC,CSASRGNQETQYF
NA,TRBV2,few,TRBJ1-5,TGTGCCAGCAGTACACAGGGAGGCAATCAGCCCCAGCATTTT,CASSTQGGNQPQHF
TRBD1,TRBV25-1,few,TRBJ1-5,TGTGCCAGCACCTCCCGGGACAGGGGGTTTCAGCCCCAGCATTTT,CASTSRDRGFQPQHF
TRBD2,TRBV7-9,few,TRBJ2-5,TGTGCCAGCAGGCCCGGCCTAGCGGGGATGGAGACCCAGTACTTC,CASRPGLAGMETQYF
NA,TRBV7-2,many,TRBJ2-3,TGTGCCAGCAGCTCCACAGGGCTCAGCACAGATACGCAGTATTTT,CASSSTGLSTDTQYF
NA,TRBV6-1,NA,TRBJ1-2,TGTGCCAGCAGTGAAGGACCGCTTGCCTATGGCTACACCTTC,CASSEGPLAYGYTF
NA,TRBV6-1,few,TRBJ2-7,TGTGCCAGCAGTGCCGGAGGGGCTTCCTACGAGCAGTACTTC,CASSAGGASYEQYF
TRBD1,TRBV29-1,NA,TRBJ2-2,TGCAGCACCCAGGGGGACGGCACCGGGGAGCTGTTTTTT,CSTQGDGTGELFF
TRBD1,TRBV12-3/TRBV12-4,NA,TRBJ1-5,TGTGCCAGCAGTTTTGGGACAGGGGTCCGCAATCAGCCCCAGCATTTT,CASSFGTGVRNQPQHF
NA,TRBV7-3,many,TRBJ2-2,TGTGCCAGCAGCGCTTCGACACTGAACACCGGGGAGCTGTTTTTT,CASSASTLNTGELFF
NA,TRBV7-8,many,TRBJ1-1,TGTGCCAGCAGCTCCGGGACAAGAATAGTGATGAACACTGAAGCTTTCTTT,CASSSGTRIVMNTEAFF
NA,TRBV18,few,TRBJ1-1,TGTGCCAGCTCGCGCTACCGGGAAAAACTTGAAGCTTTCTTT,CASSRYREKLEAFF
NA,TRBV4-1,many,TRBJ2-1,TGCGCCAGCAGCACCAATACAGGGGAGGGATACAATGAGCAGTTCTTC,CASSTNTGEGYNEQFF
TRBD1,TRBV19,NA,TRBJ2-5,TGTGCCAGTAGATCGACAGGGGTCGTAGAGACCCAGTACTTC,CASRSTGVVETQYF
TRBD2,TRBV19,few,TRBJ2-3,TGTGCCAGTAGCCCCCAAGTAGCGGGGGGCACAGATACGCAGTATTTT,CASSPQVAGGTDTQYF
NA,TRBV12-3/TRBV12-4,few,TRBJ2-1,TGTGCCAGCAGTTTTGCGGGGACCTACAATGAGCAGTTCTTC,CASSFAGTYNEQFF
NA,TRBV6-6,NA,TRBJ2-1,TGTGCCAGCAGTCTAAGAGGACAGAAATCCTACAATGAGCAGTTCTTC,CASSLRGQKSYNEQFF
TRBD2,TRBV7-3,few,TRBJ2-3,TGTGCCAGCAGCTCATCACTAGCGGGGGGCACAGATACGCAGTATTTT,CASSSSLAGGTDTQYF
NA,TRBV11-2,few,TRBJ1-1,TGTGCCAGCGGCCCTTGGGACACTGAAGCTTTCTTT,CASGPWDTEAFF
NA,TRBV6-1,NA,TRBJ2-7,TGTGCCAGCCGTACGCGCTCCGGTATGATGACGGTCGAGCAGTACTTC,CASRTRSGMMTVEQYF
NA,TRBV7-8,few,TRBJ2-7,TGTGCCAGCAGCCGAGTTACAGGGAACTACGAGCAGTACTTC,CASSRVTGNYEQYF
NA,TRBV5-4,NA,TRBJ2-7,TGTGCCAGCAAGGTGGAGACCAGCTCCTACGAGCAGTACTTC,CASKVETSSYEQYF
TRBD1,TRBV13,few,TRBJ1-2,TGTGCCAGCAGCTTATCCCGGACAGGACGCAGCTACACCTTC,CASSLSRTGRSYTF
NA,TRBV20-1,NA,TRBJ2-7,TGCAGTGCTAGAGATACGGATGGACCGGGCTTTGGCGGGCAGTACTTC,CSARDTDGPGFGGQYF